This TCR beta chain was obtained from a study of beta chain features in type 1 diabetes (dated by TCRdb to 2016 to 2018). About the full investigation: Mean age, gender distribution, total cell number and subset yield were not different between patients and healthy donors. A total of approximately 99,000,000 sorted cells were examined across all samples, and RNA yield correlated strongly with the number of cells per subset. In the study, TCRB repertoires of sorted circulating CD4+ T cell subsets from recently diagnosed type 1 diabetes patients were compared with those of matched healthy donors. Regulatory and stem cell-like memory subsets were obtained from only 8 patients and roughly eight healthy donors, while naive and central memory subsets were obtained from all 30 or so donors. Broad study findings and their caveats: Naive, central memory and regulatory TCRB repertoires appeared more similar among patients than among healthy donors. Because small numbers of individuals were included in the HLA sub-analyses, any influence of HLA type on TCRB rearrangement was left unresolved. In all four CD4+ subsets, TCRB CDR3 length was moderately but significantly shorter in type 1 diabetes patients. Because cDNA was sequenced instead of genomic DNA, activated cells with high expression could be over-represented, although the groups did not differ in activation or CD3 levels. PCR might favor shorter templates, but patient and control samples were amplified and corrected together, so any skew would affect both groups equally. Patients with type 1 diabetes made fewer insertions and deleted more nucleotides at VDJ recombination sites, implying thymic rearrangement abnormalities.

The entire isolated RNA was reverse transcribed using the High Capacity cDNA Reverse Transcription Kit, and thus expressed TCRB transcripts were sequenced. Deep immunoSEQ sequencing was applied to naive, central memory and regulatory T cell samples, giving an average of around 3.4 million total reads per sample. Sorted cells were lysed in RLT buffer, and RNA was extracted using DNase-treated RNeasy Micro or Mini kits according to cell number. To prevent cross-contamination, every cell subset was processed on its own, while patient and healthy donor samples were processed together. TCRB sequences were amplified from cDNA with the immunoSEQ multiplex PCR, producing 87-bp fragments spanning the CDR3 region. Amplicons were sequenced on the Illumina HiSeq platform. Processing in the source paper ran as follows. Synthetic template baselines were used to correct PCR bias computationally, reads within Hamming distance 2 were collapsed, and singletons that could not be merged were discarded. Reads were aligned against IMGT so that V, D and J genes, CDR3 length and insertions or deletions at six rearrangement sites could be assigned. Within each subset, clonotype counts were normalized to sorted cell number, and only after that were true diversity and Gini coefficients computed with the tcR R package. The overlap coefficient, calculated on TCRB nucleotide sequences, was used to quantify repertoire sharing. This immuneACCESS table, as held by TCRdb, lists in-frame sequences with V and J called but not all clones. Of the missing ones, under half trace to an unresolved V gene in checked studies; the others have no known cause. V, J and clone size are taken as reported in that table, and D and trimming were inferred from the DNA itself. Within this sample are about 120,000 clones, with 15% to 20% of them counted one time only. About 2.5% of the sample lies in the top ten.

A single peripheral blood draw of approximately 120 mL on average was collected from each donor into heparinised tubes. Using a panel that included CD45RO, CCR7, CD25, CD127, CD95 and CD27, naive, central memory, regulatory and stem cell-like memory CD4+ T cells were sorted on a BD FACSAria II. A purity above 98% was achieved for all sorted populations. PBMCs were isolated immediately by Lymphoprep density gradient centrifugation and stained directly without culture. Samples were stained and sorted in pairs, with one healthy donor and one patient per experiment, so that batch effects were minimized. This clone was seen only a few times. It lacks a known antigen. Qualities for individual bases were not recorded, and no much larger clone is one base off. Including cysteine and phenylalanine, the CDR3 has 14 amino acids. Of all the DNA, just the CDR3 is kept, 42 bases in frame from base 1. V and J are truncated by 1 base and 5 bases respectively, leaving an intervening sequence of 11 bases. In the germline V gene (reference sequence), CDR1 corresponds to GTSNPN and CDR2 to SVGIG.

Sequencing was done on a sample of central memory CD4+ T cells from blood. In this chain, TRBV30 is recombined with TRBJ1-4; TRBD1 is possibly the D segment (5 matching bases). This clonotype was obtained from a man aged 30 to 39 with type 1 diabetes. CDR3 loop: CAWSGAGNNEKLFF. The nucleotides read TGTGCCTGGAGTGGGGCAGGGAACAATGAAAAACTGTTTTTT.